Listed below are T cell receptor beta chains from one sample, sequenced in a study of blood T cells in healthy people across ages. TCRdb called the 5' RACE reads again in MiXCR, with one record for every CDR3 protein. This repertoire shows roughly 730,000 distinct CDR3 sequences, 56% found once; its top ten account for 25% to 30%. The source material was blood. These TCRs come from a man aged 40-50 years in good health. The CDR3 runs from the conserved cysteine through the conserved F or W. A D gene is named only where the DNA matches it firmly. Only some rows state a clone size, as once, few, many or a class for expanded clones.

CDR3 protein: CASSDSASNQPQHF
CDR3 DNA: TGTGCCAGTAGCGATTCAGCGAGCAATCAGCCCCAGCATTTT
D gene: NA
J gene: TRBJ1-5
V gene: TRBV19
clone size: NA

CDR3 protein: CASSLAAGGVRNGYTF
CDR3 DNA: TGTGCCAGCAGCTTAGCCGCAGGGGGCGTCCGGAATGGCTACACCTTC
D gene: TRBD1
J gene: TRBJ1-2
V gene: TRBV11-2
clone size: NA

CDR3 protein: CASSYPTGSGLNEQFF
CDR3 DNA: TGTGCCAGCAGTTACCCAACGGGTTCGGGCCTTAATGAGCAGTTCTTC
D gene: NA
J gene: TRBJ2-1
V gene: TRBV6-6
clone size: NA

CDR3 protein: CASSMDRGGAKNIQYF
CDR3 DNA: TGTGCCAGTAGTATGGACAGGGGGGGAGCCAAAAACATTCAGTACTTC
D gene: TRBD1
J gene: TRBJ2-4
V gene: TRBV7-2
clone size: NA

CDR3 protein: CASTPAAEQAPGYF
CDR3 DNA: TGTGCCAGCACCCCGGCAGCGGAACAAGCCCCGGGGTACTTC
D gene: NA
J gene: TRBJ2-5
V gene: TRBV27
clone size: few

CDR3 protein: CASSQDPWTGPSPLHF
CDR3 DNA: TGTGCCAGCAGCCAAGATCCCTGGACAGGCCCCTCACCCCTCCACTTT
D gene: TRBD1
J gene: TRBJ1-6
V gene: TRBV14
clone size: NA

CDR3 protein: CASSNLRVNTYEQYF
CDR3 DNA: TGTGCCAGCAGCAACCTGCGGGTAAATACCTACGAGCAGTACTTC
D gene: NA
J gene: TRBJ2-7
V gene: TRBV11-2
clone size: NA

CDR3 protein: CASSVLTTGTGELFF
CDR3 DNA: TGTGCCAGCAGTGTTCTGACGACCGGGACCGGGGAGCTGTTTTTT
D gene: NA
J gene: TRBJ2-2
V gene: TRBV2
clone size: NA

CDR3 protein: CSASADNAEQYF
CDR3 DNA: TGCAGTGCTAGCGCCGACAACGCCGAGCAGTACTTC
D gene: NA
J gene: TRBJ2-7
V gene: TRBV20-1
clone size: NA

CDR3 protein: CASSPRQGTYGYTF
CDR3 DNA: TGTGCCAGCAGCCCGCGACAGGGTACCTATGGCTACACCTTC
D gene: TRBD1
J gene: TRBJ1-2
V gene: TRBV6-1
clone size: NA

CDR3 protein: CSAPSALAGEQFF
CDR3 DNA: TGCAGTGCCCCGAGCGCGCTAGCGGGGGAGCAGTTCTTC
D gene: TRBD2
J gene: TRBJ2-1
V gene: TRBV20-1
clone size: NA

CDR3 protein: CASSVSPGGDGETQYF
CDR3 DNA: TGTGCCAGCAGCGTAAGTCCAGGGGGCGATGGGGAGACCCAGTACTTC
D gene: TRBD1
J gene: TRBJ2-5
V gene: TRBV9
clone size: NA

CDR3 protein: CASSEILDSQETQYF
CDR3 DNA: TGTGCCAGCAGTGAAATCCTAGACAGCCAAGAGACCCAGTACTTC
D gene: NA
J gene: TRBJ2-5
V gene: TRBV2
clone size: NA

CDR3 protein: CASRYSQGPLYNEQFF
CDR3 DNA: TGCGCCAGCAGGTATAGTCAGGGGCCTCTCTACAATGAGCAGTTCTTC
D gene: NA
J gene: TRBJ2-1
V gene: TRBV5-1
clone size: few

CDR3 protein: CASSDRGGSPLHF
CDR3 DNA: TGTGCCAGCAGCGACAGGGGTGGGTCACCCCTCCACTTT
D gene: TRBD1
J gene: TRBJ1-6
V gene: TRBV7-2
clone size: NA

CDR3 protein: CASSEANRGNNYGYTF
CDR3 DNA: TGTGCCAGCAGTGAAGCGAACAGAGGGAATAACTATGGCTACACCTTC
D gene: NA
J gene: TRBJ1-2
V gene: TRBV2
clone size: few

CDR3 protein: CASSEDRGSRPQYF
CDR3 DNA: TGTGCCAGCAGTGAAGACAGGGGCTCACGGCCGCAGTACTTC
D gene: TRBD1
J gene: TRBJ2-7
V gene: TRBV25-1
clone size: few

CDR3 protein: CASSLGQHQETQYF
CDR3 DNA: TGTGCCAGCAGTCTCGGACAGCACCAAGAGACCCAGTACTTC
D gene: NA
J gene: TRBJ2-5
V gene: TRBV6-1
clone size: few

CDR3 protein: CASSLDGPGADTQYF
CDR3 DNA: TGCGCCAGCAGCTTGGACGGCCCAGGGGCAGATACGCAGTATTTT
D gene: NA
J gene: TRBJ2-3
V gene: TRBV5-1
clone size: NA

CDR3 protein: CASSTSGGDPEQFF
CDR3 DNA: TGTGCCAGCAGCACTAGCGGGGGGGACCCTGAGCAGTTCTTC
D gene: TRBD2
J gene: TRBJ2-1
V gene: TRBV11-2
clone size: NA